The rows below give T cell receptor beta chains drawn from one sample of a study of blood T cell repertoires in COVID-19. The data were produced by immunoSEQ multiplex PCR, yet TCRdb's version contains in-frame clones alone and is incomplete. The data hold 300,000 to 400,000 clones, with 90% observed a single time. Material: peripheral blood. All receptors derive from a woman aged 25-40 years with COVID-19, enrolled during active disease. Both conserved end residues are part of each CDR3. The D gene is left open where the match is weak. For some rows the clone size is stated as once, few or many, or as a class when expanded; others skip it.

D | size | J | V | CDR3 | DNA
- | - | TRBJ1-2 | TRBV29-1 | CSVEVAGVSYGYTF | TGCAGCGTTGAAGTTGCAGGGGTGTCTTATGGCTACACCTTC
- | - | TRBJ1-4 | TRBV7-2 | CASSQSGQGFEKLFF | TGTGCCAGCAGCCAATCGGGCCAGGGTTTTGAAAAACTGTTTTTT
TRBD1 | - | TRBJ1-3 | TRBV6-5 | CASSYSTGAGNTIYF | TGTGCCAGCAGTTACTCGACAGGGGCTGGAAACACCATATATTTT
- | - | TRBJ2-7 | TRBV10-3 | CAISGQSYEQYF | TGTGCCATCAGTGGACAATCCTACGAGCAGTACTTC
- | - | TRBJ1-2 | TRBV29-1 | CSVDEDGDYGYTF | TGCAGCGTTGATGAAGACGGAGACTATGGCTACACCTTC
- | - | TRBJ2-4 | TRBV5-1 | CASSYGSTTSFRAEAKNIQYF | TGCGCCAGCAGCTATGGGTCGACAACTTCCTTTAGAGCGGAAGCCAAAAACATTCAGTACTTC
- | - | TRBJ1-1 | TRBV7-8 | CASSPWLAMNTEAFF | TGTGCCAGCAGCCCTTGGCTGGCAATGAACACTGAAGCTTTCTTT
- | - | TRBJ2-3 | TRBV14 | CASSQDAGRRGDTQYF | TGTGCCAGCAGCCAAGACGCAGGGAGGAGAGGAGATACGCAGTATTTT
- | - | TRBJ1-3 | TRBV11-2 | CASSLGRLENTIYF | TGTGCCAGCAGCTTAGGCCGCCTAGAAAACACCATATATTTT
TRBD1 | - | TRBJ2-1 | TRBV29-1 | CSVEILGTGAAGEQFF | TGCAGCGTTGAGATCCTCGGGACAGGGGCCGCGGGGGAGCAGTTCTTC
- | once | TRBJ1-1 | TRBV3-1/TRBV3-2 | CASSQELTGLATEAFF | TGTGCCAGCAGCCAAGAATTAACAGGTTTGGCCACTGAAGCTTTCTTT
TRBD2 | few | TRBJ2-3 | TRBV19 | CASSPWTSGRADTQYF | TGTGCCAGTAGTCCTTGGACTAGCGGGAGGGCAGATACGCAGTATTTT
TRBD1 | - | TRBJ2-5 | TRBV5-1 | CASSLVRGQSETQYF | TGCGCCAGCAGCTTGGTCAGGGGGCAATCGGAGACCCAGTACTTC
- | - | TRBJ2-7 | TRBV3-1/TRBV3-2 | CASSQDIRGRQYF | TGTGCCAGCAGCCAAGACATAAGGGGGAGGCAGTACTTC
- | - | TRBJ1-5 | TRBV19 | CASSIGTGNQPQHF | TGTGCCAGTAGTATAGGGACAGGCAATCAGCCCCAGCATTTT
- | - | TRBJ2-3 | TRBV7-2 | CASSSPRRGPATDTQYF | TGTGCCAGCAGCTCCCCCCGGCGGGGACCTGCGACAGATACGCAGTATTTT
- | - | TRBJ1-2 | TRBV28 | CASSLWEVQTNGYTF | TGTGCCAGCAGTTTATGGGAAGTGCAGACAAATGGCTACACCTTC
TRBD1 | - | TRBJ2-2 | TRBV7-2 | CASSLYRQGPGELFF | TGTGCCAGCAGCTTATATCGACAGGGACCCGGGGAGCTGTTTTTT
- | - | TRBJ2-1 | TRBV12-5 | CASGTDRLRPGNEQFF | TGTGCTAGTGGTACAGACCGCTTGCGCCCGGGGAATGAGCAGTTCTTC
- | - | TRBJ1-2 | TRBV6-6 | CASSYSIGGEGGYTF | TGTGCCAGCAGTTACTCTATCGGGGGGGAGGGCGGCTACACCTTC
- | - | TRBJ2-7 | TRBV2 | CASSRYPLYEQYF | TGTGCCAGCAGTCGCTACCCGCTCTACGAGCAGTACTTC
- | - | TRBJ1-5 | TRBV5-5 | CASSLDSHSNQPQHF | TGTGCCAGCAGCTTGGACAGTCATAGCAATCAGCCCCAGCATTTT
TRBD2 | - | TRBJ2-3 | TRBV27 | CASSSSAGGFPPQYF | TGTGCCAGCAGCTCCTCTGCGGGGGGCTTTCCTCCGCAGTATTTT
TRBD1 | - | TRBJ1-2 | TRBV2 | CASSEGVTGDGYTF | TGTGCCAGCAGTGAAGGAGTTACAGGGGACGGCTACACCTTC
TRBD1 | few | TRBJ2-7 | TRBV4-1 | CASSPGTGNEQYF | TGCGCCAGCAGCCCAGGGACAGGGAACGAGCAGTACTTC
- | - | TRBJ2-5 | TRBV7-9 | CASSLGQGQETQYF | TGTGCCAGCAGCTTAGGCCAGGGACAAGAGACCCAGTACTTC
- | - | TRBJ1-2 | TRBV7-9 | CASSYKGITNYGYTF | TGTGCCAGCAGCTACAAGGGGATAACCAACTATGGCTACACCTTC
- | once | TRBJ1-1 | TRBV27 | CASSKKPGTEAFF | TGTGCCAGCAGTAAAAAACCCGGCACTGAAGCTTTCTTT
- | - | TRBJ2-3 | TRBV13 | CASSPQGTDTQYF | TGTGCCAGCAGCCCACAGGGCACAGATACGCAGTATTTT
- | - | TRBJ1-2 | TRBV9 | CASSVESSGGPSGGYTF | TGTGCCAGCAGCGTAGAATCCTCGGGAGGTCCTTCGGGAGGCTACACCTTC
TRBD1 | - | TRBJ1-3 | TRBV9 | CASSSREGGISGNTIYF | TGTGCCAGCAGCTCCCGGGAAGGGGGCATCTCTGGAAACACCATATATTTT
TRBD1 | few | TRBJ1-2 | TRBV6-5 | CASSYSGTGMYGYTF | TGTGCCAGCAGTTACTCCGGGACAGGGATGTATGGCTACACCTTC
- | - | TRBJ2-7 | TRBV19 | CASSIGQGSYEQYF | TGTGCCAGTAGTATAGGCCAGGGTTCCTACGAGCAGTACTTC
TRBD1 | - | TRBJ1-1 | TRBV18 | CASSPRQGRISNTEAFF | TGTGCCAGCTCACCGCGACAGGGGCGAATCTCTAACACTGAAGCTTTCTTT
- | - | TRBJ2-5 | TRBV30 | CASSGAFQETQYF | TGTGCCTCAAGTGGTGCGTTCCAAGAGACCCAGTACTTC
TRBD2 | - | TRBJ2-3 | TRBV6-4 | CASSDGGLAGSDTQYF | TGTGCCAGCAGTGACGGGGGACTAGCGGGTTCAGATACGCAGTATTTT
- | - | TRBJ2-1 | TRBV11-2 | CASSRLSRVNEQFF | TGTGCCAGCAGCCGCTTAAGTCGGGTTAATGAGCAGTTCTTC
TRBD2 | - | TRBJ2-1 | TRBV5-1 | CASSLSGIGEQFF | TGCGCCAGCAGCTTAAGCGGGATTGGGGAGCAGTTCTTC
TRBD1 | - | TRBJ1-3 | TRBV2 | CASSPRTGGNTIYF | TGTGCCAGCAGCCCCCGGACAGGGGGAAACACCATATATTTT
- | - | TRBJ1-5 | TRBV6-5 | CASSSPSTGGLQPQHF | TGTGCCAGCAGTTCCCCCTCGACAGGCGGGTTACAGCCCCAGCATTTT
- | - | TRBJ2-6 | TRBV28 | CASSLTAGANVLTF | TGTGCCAGCAGTTTGACAGCTGGGGCCAACGTCCTGACTTTC
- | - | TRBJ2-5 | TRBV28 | CASSLEVKGGGETQYF | TGTGCCAGCAGTTTGGAAGTGAAGGGAGGAGGAGAGACCCAGTACTTC
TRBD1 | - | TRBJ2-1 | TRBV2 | CASSRDRGPHEQFF | TGTGCCAGCAGCAGGGACAGGGGGCCTCATGAGCAGTTCTTC
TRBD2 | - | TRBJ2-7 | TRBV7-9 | CASSTSGSRYEQYF | TGTGCCAGCAGCACAAGCGGGAGTCGGTACGAGCAGTACTTC
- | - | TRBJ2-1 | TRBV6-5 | CASSYQGSDNEQFF | TGTGCCAGCAGTTACCAGGGGTCGGACAATGAGCAGTTCTTC
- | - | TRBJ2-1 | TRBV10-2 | CASKARVDGNEQFF | TGCGCCAGCAAGGCCCGGGTTGATGGAAATGAGCAGTTCTTC
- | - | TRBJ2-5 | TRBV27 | CASSLGRNQETQYF | TGTGCCAGCAGTTTGGGGCGGAACCAAGAGACCCAGTACTTC
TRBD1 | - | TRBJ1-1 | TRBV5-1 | CASSHRDSYMNTEAFF | TGCGCCAGCAGCCACCGGGACAGCTACATGAACACTGAAGCTTTCTTT
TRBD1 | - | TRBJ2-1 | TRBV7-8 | CASTIRGQGSSYNEQFF | TGTGCCAGCACGATACGGGGACAGGGGAGCTCCTACAATGAGCAGTTCTTC
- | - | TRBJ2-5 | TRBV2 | CASSRVQETQYF | TGTGCCAGCAGCCGGGTCCAAGAGACCCAGTACTTC
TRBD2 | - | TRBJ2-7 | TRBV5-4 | CASSPGTSGSEQYF | TGTGCCAGCAGCCCAGGGACTAGCGGGAGCGAGCAGTACTTC
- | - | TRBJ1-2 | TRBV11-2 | CASSLTGQGLYGYTF | TGTGCCAGCAGCCTAACCGGGCAGGGGCTCTATGGCTACACCTTC
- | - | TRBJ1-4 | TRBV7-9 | CASSPPFNEKLFF | TGTGCCAGCAGCCCCCCCTTTAATGAAAAACTGTTTTTT